The 15 T cell receptor beta chains below come from one sample, sequenced in a study of beta chain features in type 1 diabetes. Every bit of the isolated RNA underwent reverse transcription, so sequencing read expressed TCRB transcripts. Produced via immunoSEQ multiplex PCR; TCRdb's table is partial and in-frame only. Among 810,000 or so clones listed, under 20% were seen once. Source material: naive CD4+ T cells from blood. Source of these receptors: a woman younger than 30 in good health.

This chain joins TRBV7-8 and TRBJ2-1, with TRBD2 matching over 14 bases. This CDR3 is 16 amino acids long. V dropped 5 bases and J dropped 9; count of bases not matched to a gene: 9. Per the germline V gene, CDR1 is SGHVS and CDR2 is FQNEAQ. The CDR3 DNA is TGTGCCAGCAGCCTGGGGACTAGCGGGAGTTACGGTGAGCAGTTCTTC. This gives the protein CASSLGTSGSYGEQFF.

The rearrangement uses TRBV7-9 and TRBJ2-3; unclear D gene. V was trimmed by 1 base and J by 8 bases, leaving 10 bases between them. There are 13 residues in the CDR3. The germline V gene encodes CDR1 SEHNR and CDR2 FQNEAQ (reference sequence). This CDR3 reads CASSLGIARTQYF. The CDR3 nucleotides are TGTGCCAGCAGCTTAGGGATTGCACGTACGCAGTATTTT.

In its sample, this clone was seen a few times. V is TRBV18 and J is TRBJ2-7, with D tentatively TRBD2 (6 bases). CDR3 length: 16 residues. V shed 7 bases and J shed 4 bases, with 23 bases lying between them. CDR1 and CDR2 from the germline V gene are KGHSH and LQKENI. The DNA of the CDR3 is TGTGCCAGCTTAGGTGCGGGGTCCAAAGGAGGATACGAGCAGTACTTC. It is translated as CASLGAGSKGGYEQYF.

This chain links TRBV18 with TRBJ1-4, with unresolved D. CDR1 and CDR2 (germline): KGHSH, LQKENI. Deletions cut 1 base from V and 5 bases from J, with 14 bases between. The CDR3 runs to 16 residues. The CDR3 DNA follows: TGTGCCAGCTCACCACGACTTAAAGGCCTGAATGAAAAACTGTTTTTT. Protein: CASSPRLKGLNEKLFF. The full variable domain, with the rest looked up from reference TRBV18 and TRBJ1-4, is NAGVMQNPRHLVRRRGQEARLRCSPMKGHSHVYWYRQLPEEGLKFMVYLQKENIIDESGMPKERFSAEFPKEGPSILRIQQVVRGDSAAYFCASSPRLKGLNEKLFFGSGTQLSVL.

The rearrangement joins TRBV7-2 to TRBJ2-5; D might be TRBD1 (5 bases). Trimming stripped 5 bases from V and 4 bases from J, with 14 bases between. CDR3 length: 14 residues. CDR1 and CDR2 from the germline V gene are SGHTA and FQGNSA. This chain's CDR3 is CASSISGFAETQYF. For the CDR3, the DNA is TGTGCCAGCAGCATCTCAGGGTTTGCAGAGACCCAGTACTTC.

This clone was observed a few times. This rearrangement joins TRBV28 to TRBJ2-1; 9 nucleotides match TRBD1. Trimming took 8 bases from V and 6 from J; bases not matched to a gene: 11. The CDR3 loop spans 15 amino acids. Germline loops: CDR1 MDHEN, CDR2 SYDVKM. This CDR3 reads CASRPPGTGFNEQFF. In nucleotides, the CDR3 is TGTGCCAGCCGGCCTCCCGGGACAGGGTTCAATGAGCAGTTCTTC.

V is TRBV5-4 and J is TRBJ1-3; no definite D call. Germline CDR1 and CDR2: SGHNT and YYREEE (reference sequence). The CDR3 contains 15 residues. V lost 0 bases and J 4 bases, leaving 11 bases between the germline ends. The CDR3 here is CASSLDTRSGNTIYF. CDR3 coding DNA: TGTGCCAGCAGCTTGGACACCCGGTCAGGAAACACCATATATTTT.

This clone was observed a few times. Other DNA sequences from this sample encode an identical CDR3 as well. The chain recombines TRBV4-2 with TRBJ2-5; 13 bases fit TRBD2. Germline CDR1 LGHNA, CDR2 YNFKEQ. CDR3 length: 15 residues. The J segment lost 4 bases and the V segment lost 1 base, leaving 0 bases of the junction unmatched. As DNA, the CDR3 is TGTGCCAGCAGCCAAGGACTAGCGGGAGGAGAGACCCAGTACTTC. This gives the protein CASSQGLAGGETQYF.

The chain is built from TRBV10-3 and TRBJ2-6; TRBD1 matches at 7 bases. CDR1 is ENHRY and CDR2 is SYGVKD in the germline V gene. The junction had 2 bases not matched to a gene; V was cut back by 4 bases and J by 2 bases. CDR3 length equals 15 residues. CDR3 sequence (DNA): TGTGCCATCAGTGGAGGGACAGCTGGGGCCAACGTCCTGACTTTC. Protein: CAISGGTAGANVLTF.

This clone has only a few counts. The V gene is TRBV7-9, the J gene TRBJ2-7, with D perhaps TRBD1 (6 bases). Trimming removed 1 base at V and 3 bases at J, with 7 bases between. Per germline, CDR1 SEHNR and CDR2 FQNEAQ (reference sequence). The CDR3 loop spans 13 amino acids. The CDR3 loop is CASSLEDSYEQYF. For the CDR3, the DNA is TGTGCCAGCAGCTTAGAGGACAGCTACGAGCAGTACTTC.

This sequence joins TRBV28 and TRBJ1-6; D gene unclear. The CDR3 consists of 12 residues. V was pared by 3 bases and J by 9 bases, with 6 bases between. Germline CDR1 is MDHEN and CDR2 is SYDVKM. The CDR3 DNA follows: TGTGCCAGCAGTTTCGAGGTTTCACCCCTCCACTTT. Its protein product is CASSFEVSPLHF.

The V and J genes are TRBV28 and TRBJ2-1, with 9 bases that match TRBD1. This CDR3 contains 16 residues. Germline V gives CDR1 MDHEN, CDR2 SYDVKM. V shed 5 bases, J shed 4 bases, and the junction held 9 bases outside the gene matches. The CDR3 nucleotides read TGTGCCAGCAGTCTAGGGGGACAGGGCGGGTACAATGAGCAGTTCTTC. Its protein is CASSLGGQGGYNEQFF.

The J gene is TRBJ2-3, the V gene TRBV4-3; perhaps TRBD2 as D (6 bases). Germline CDR1 LGHNA, CDR2 YSLEER. The CDR3 covers 14 residues. Trimming shortened V by 2 bases and J by 8 bases, and 14 bases separated the two germline ends. In DNA, the CDR3 is TGCGCCAGCAGCCAATTAGGACGGGGAGGTACGCAGTATTTT. Its protein is CASSQLGRGGTQYF.

This clone has a handful of counts. The genes are TRBV6-6 and TRBJ2-1; D gene unclear. This CDR3 is 13 amino acids long. The germline gives CDR1 MNHNY, CDR2 SVGAGI (reference sequence). V shed 11 bases and J shed 3 bases, with 14 bases lying between them. The DNA for the CDR3 is TGTGCCGTGGGTTCTGGGGTCTACAATGAGCAGTTCTTC. This codes for CAVGSGVYNEQFF.

This clone was observed a few times. The chain has TRBV6-6 and TRBJ2-1; 7 nucleotides agree with TRBD2. This CDR3 region has 16 residues. Losses at the gene ends were 6 bases for V and 4 bases for J; bases not matched to a gene: 12. Per the germline V gene, CDR1 is MNHNY and CDR2 is SVGAGI (reference sequence). CDR3 amino acids: CASRGGRGSHYNEQFF. CDR3 nucleotides: TGTGCCAGCAGGGGAGGGAGGGGCTCCCATTACAATGAGCAGTTCTTC.